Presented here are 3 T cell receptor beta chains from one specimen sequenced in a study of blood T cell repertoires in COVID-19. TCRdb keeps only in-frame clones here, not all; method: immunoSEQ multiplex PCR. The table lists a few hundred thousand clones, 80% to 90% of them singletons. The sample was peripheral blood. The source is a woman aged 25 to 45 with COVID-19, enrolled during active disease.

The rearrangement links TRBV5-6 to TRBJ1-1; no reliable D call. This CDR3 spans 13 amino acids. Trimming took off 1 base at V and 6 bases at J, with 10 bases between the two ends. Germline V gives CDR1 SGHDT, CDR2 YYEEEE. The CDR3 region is CASSLMGSPEAFF. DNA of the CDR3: TGTGCCAGCAGCTTGATGGGGAGTCCTGAAGCTTTCTTT.

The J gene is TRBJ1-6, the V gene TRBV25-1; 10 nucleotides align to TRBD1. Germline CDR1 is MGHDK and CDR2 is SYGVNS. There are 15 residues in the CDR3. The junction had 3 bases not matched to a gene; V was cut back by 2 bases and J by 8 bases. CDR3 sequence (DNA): TGTGCCAGCAGTGAACCCGGGACAGGGGATTCACCCCTCCACTTT. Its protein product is CASSEPGTGDSPLHF.

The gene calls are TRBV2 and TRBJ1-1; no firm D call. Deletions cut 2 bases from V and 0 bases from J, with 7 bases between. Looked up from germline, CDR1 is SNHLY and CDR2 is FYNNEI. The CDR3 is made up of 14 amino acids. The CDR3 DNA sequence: TGTGCCAGCAGTGAATTGGGCATGAACACTGAAGCTTTCTTT. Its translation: CASSELGMNTEAFF. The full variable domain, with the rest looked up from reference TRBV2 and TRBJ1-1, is EPEVTQTPSHQVTQMGQEVILRCVPISNHLYFYWYRQILGQKVEFLVSFYNNEISEKSEIFDDQFSVERPDGSNFTLKIRSTKLEDSAMYFCASSELGMNTEAFFGQGTRLTVV.